This T cell receptor beta chain was sequenced in a study of HIV-infected children after antiretroviral therapy interruption. Study outcomes and limitations: The CD45RA+ naive sort may contain some EMRA or stem memory cells. After treatment interruption started, naive CD4+ CDR3 overlap across time points dropped.

Germline lookup yields CDR1 MNHNS and CDR2 SASEGT. The CDR3 has 15 amino acids. V was trimmed by 7 bases and J by 0 bases, leaving 13 bases between them. A 3' RACE protocol on RNA, with unique molecular identifiers, produced the TCR library. TCRdb recomputed calls from the 3' RACE reads with MiXCR, one row per CDR3 protein. The top ten hold more than 0.85% of the sample, which has around 41,000 distinct CDR3 sequences, 5% to 8% seen once. Noted treatment: PENTA 11 planned treatment interruption arm or continuous ART arm. Only samples with at least 5 million viable PBMCs qualified. Sorting from thawed PBMCs isolated naive CD4+ CD45RA+ CD45RO- T cells. A note on this clonotype: Its antigen remains unidentified.

The sequencing here drew on CD45RA+ CD4+ T cells from PBMCs, pooled from several time points, taken from a donor given antiretroviral therapy, either interrupted or continuous. Noted subset: naive CD4+ CD45RA+ CD45RO- T cells. The sequence derives from a pool of human donors with HIV. The V and J genes are TRBV6-1 and TRBJ2-1; D not resolved. CDR3 protein: CASTILTRSYNEQFF. In nucleotides, the CDR3 is TGTGCCAGCACCATACTCACCCGCTCCTACAATGAGCAGTTCTTC.